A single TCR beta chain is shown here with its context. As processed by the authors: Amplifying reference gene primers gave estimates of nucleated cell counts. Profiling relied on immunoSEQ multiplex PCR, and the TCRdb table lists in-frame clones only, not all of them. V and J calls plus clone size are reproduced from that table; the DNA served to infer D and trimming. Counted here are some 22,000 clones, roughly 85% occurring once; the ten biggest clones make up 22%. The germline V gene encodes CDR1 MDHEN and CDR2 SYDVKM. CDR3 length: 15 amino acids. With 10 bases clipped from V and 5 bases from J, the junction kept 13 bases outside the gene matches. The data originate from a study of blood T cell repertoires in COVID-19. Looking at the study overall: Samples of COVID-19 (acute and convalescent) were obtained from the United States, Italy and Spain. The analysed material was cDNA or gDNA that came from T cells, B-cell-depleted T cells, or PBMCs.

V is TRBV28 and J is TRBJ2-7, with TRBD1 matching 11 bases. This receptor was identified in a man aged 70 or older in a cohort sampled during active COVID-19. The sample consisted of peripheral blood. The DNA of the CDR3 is TGTGCCACCAAAATGGGGGGGACAGGGGGTGACGAGCAGTACTTC. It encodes CATKMGGTGGDEQYF.